Reported below is one TCR beta chain. The specificity of this receptor is unknown. Base qualities were left out, and no much larger clone turns up one base away. This record comes from a study of blood T cell repertoires in COVID-19 (TCRdb year 2020). Background on the whole study: Samples covering the acute and convalescent phases of COVID-19 were provided by collaborators in the United States, Italy and Spain. Sample metadata almost always included a de-identified subject ID, COVID-19 status, age in years and sex. The samples were drawn from two sources: the first 160 participants of the ongoing ImmuneRACE study, and 950 to 1,500 subjects contributed by 6 global collaborators. Subjects who had been exposed to COVID-19, were actively infected with it, or had recovered from it provided the deeply sampled blood TCRbeta repertoires that made up the dataset. The prospective study material was composed of cDNA or gDNA derived from T cells, B-cell-depleted T cells, or PBMCs. The repertoires were released in a freely available public database intended as a resource for research on the immune response to SARS-CoV-2. HLA class I and class II types, where available, came from metadata supplied by the sample provider rather than from assay-based typing. Paper-wide results and their limitations: Clinical and demographic metadata were provided uncurated, with the amount varying by source and participant.

One collaborating source in Seattle enrolled patients during active infection and followed them longitudinally through the course of disease. Each collaborating institution followed its own protocols to collect whole blood in K2EDTA tubes. Collaborator samples were shipped for TCRbeta analysis as frozen whole blood, isolated PBMCs, or DNA extracted from either sample type. TCRbeta CDR3 regions were amplified from genomic DNA using the immunoSEQ Assay, a bias-controlled multiplex PCR. Per the authors' processing: The number of nucleated cells in each sample was estimated from the amplification of reference gene primers within the assay. Sequence reads were collapsed and filtered to measure the absolute abundance of every unique TCRbeta CDR3 rearrangement. For each sample, productive Simpson clonality was calculated as the square root of Simpson's diversity index across productive rearrangements. The source is immuneACCESS, and TCRdb retained only in-frame sequences with V and J called. Part of the clones is not carried over; for the studies checked, unresolved V genes explain less than half of this, and the remainder is unexplained. V, J and clone size were drawn from that table, and D and trimming were deduced from the DNA. The table for this sample lists some 300,000 clones; more than 80% of them were counted only once. 5.5% to 8% of the sample rests with the top ten.

The germline V gene yields KGHDR for CDR1 and SFDVKD for CDR2. V gives up 2 bases and J gives up 0 bases, and the segment between their germline ends measures 8 bases. The CDR3 holds 15 amino acids from the cysteine to the phenylalanine. Only the CDR3 portion is preserved as DNA: 45 bases, with reading frame beginning at the first base. The sequenced sample was peripheral blood. The TCR originated in a woman between 50 and 59 years old with COVID-19, enrolled during active disease. The rearrangement joined TRBV24-1 to TRBJ2-3; no D gene can be assigned with confidence. The CDR3 corresponds to CATSDSQTSTDTQYF. In nucleotides, the sequence is TGTGCCACCAGTGATTCTCAGACTAGCACAGATACGCAGTATTTT.